The present entry profiles one T cell receptor beta chain with its context. This clone was observed a handful of times. Its antigen has not been determined. Per-base qualities were not stored, and no clone one base away is much larger. Libraries were prepared through the immunoSEQ multiplex PCR assay. For most patients, genomic DNA was isolated with the Qiagen DNeasy Blood and Tissue Kit and sent frozen to Adaptive Biotechnologies for TCR sequencing. For most patients, genomic DNA was subjected to high-throughput TCR-beta CDR3 sequencing by Adaptive Biotechnologies. Per the source publication's procedure: TCR sequencing data for around 20 patients were retrieved from Adaptive's ImmunoSEQ software; a few other patients were processed with MiXCR and VDJtools. CD4 versus CD8 sorting errors were corrected by removing sequences found in both subsets at a frequency ratio below 5:1. CDR3 nucleotide sequences shared between donor and recipient were removed because their origin could not be assigned. Alloreactive clones required at least 2-fold expansion over unstimulated cells and minimum CFSE-low frequency of 0.002% (template counts) or 0.001% (read counts). Clones detected in sequenced pre-transplant spleen, lymph node, or MLR CFSE-low populations of the donor or recipient were defined as mappable. The cumulative frequency of alloreactive clones was calculated as a percentage of all sequences, weighted by copy number. Not all clones reach the TCRdb copy of this immuneACCESS table, which keeps in-frame sequences only. Checked studies attribute under half of the gap to unresolved V genes and leave the rest unexplained. That table is the source of V, J and clone size, and D and trimming were worked out from the DNA. For this sample there are approximately 90,000 clones; approximately 90% appear just once. The ten largest clones capture approximately 6% of the sample.

Relative to germline, V is 2 bases shorter and J is 7 bases shorter, with 20 bases between their ends. CDR3 length: 16 amino acids, cysteine to phenylalanine. The read is trimmed to its CDR3 DNA, 48 bases read in frame from base 1. From the germline V gene, CDR1 is MNHEY and CDR2 is SVGAGI. The sample is drawn from a study of graft-versus-host responses after intestinal transplantation (TCRdb year 2021). With regard to the full study: Recipients received multivisceral, liver-intestinal, or isolated intestinal transplants. Alloreactive clones were identified by sequencing pre-transplant mixed lymphocyte reaction products and comparing them with unstimulated pre-transplant donor and recipient T cells. Every recipient was given anti-thymocyte globulin induction, then maintenance tacrolimus and steroids for two to three years. After intestinal transplantation, graft-versus-host and host-versus-graft alloreactive T cell clones were followed in the graft, circulation and bone marrow using bulk TCR-beta CDR3 sequencing. Rather than being sequenced by the commercial service, samples from a few later patients were sequenced in-house on an Illumina MiSeq and processed with MiXCR. A peak of at least 4% donor T cells among recipient peripheral blood mononuclear cells was the definition used for donor T cell macrochimerism. The cohort enrolled about two dozen intestinal transplant recipients including one retransplant, and a few patients lacking pretransplant specimens were excluded. On the study overall, not on this receptor specifically: High GvH to HvG T cell clonal ratios were observed in the allografts of patients with donor T cell macrochimerism. Conclusions were limited by the relatively low number and heterogeneity of intestinal transplant patients. GvH clones were detected in recipient bone marrow, and some of these GvH clones were observed earlier in ileal mucosa or blood, consistent with an intestinal mucosal origin. Early after transplant, peak levels of circulating GvH clones were associated with declines in HvG clones.

The time point label for this specimen denotes: cells obtained before transplantation from donor or recipient. CD3+CD4+ and CD3+CD8+ populations were FACS-sorted from unstimulated pre-transplant donor and recipient cells taken from spleen or lymph nodes. Specimen: unstimulated CD8+ T cells sorted from spleen or lymph node cells, collected before intestinal transplant. The rearranged chain carries TRBV6-5 and TRBJ1-1; no D gene can be assigned with confidence. The sequence was collected from a human donor who received an intestinal transplant. CDR3 region: CASSYTAIGASGEAFF. The DNA sequence is as follows: TGTGCCAGCAGTTACACCGCGATCGGAGCTAGCGGTGAAGCTTTCTTT.